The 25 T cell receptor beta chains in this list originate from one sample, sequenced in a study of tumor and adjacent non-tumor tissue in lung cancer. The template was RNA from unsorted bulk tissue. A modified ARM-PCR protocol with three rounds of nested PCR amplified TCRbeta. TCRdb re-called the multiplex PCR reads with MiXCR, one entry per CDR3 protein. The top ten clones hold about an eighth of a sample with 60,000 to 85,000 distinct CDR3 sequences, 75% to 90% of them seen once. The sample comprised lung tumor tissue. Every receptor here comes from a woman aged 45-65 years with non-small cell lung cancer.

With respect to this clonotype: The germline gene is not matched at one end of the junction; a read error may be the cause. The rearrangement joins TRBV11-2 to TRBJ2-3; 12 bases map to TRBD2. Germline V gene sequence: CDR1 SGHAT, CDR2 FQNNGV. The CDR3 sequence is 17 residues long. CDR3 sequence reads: CASSLNPRLAGEDTQYF. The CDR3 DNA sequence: TGTGCCAGCAGCTTGAACCCGAGACTAGCGGGAGAAGATACGCAATATTTT.

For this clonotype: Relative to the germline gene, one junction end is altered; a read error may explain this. The CDR3 reads CASRMGGKNIQYF. The CDR3 coding sequence is TGTGCCAGTAGGATGGGAGGCAAAAACATTCAATACTTC. The genes are TRBV6-2 or TRBV6-3 and TRBJ2-4; D possibly corresponds to TRBD2 (6 bases). The CDR3 loop spans 13 amino acids. Germline V gene sequence: CDR1 MNHEY, CDR2 SVGEGT.

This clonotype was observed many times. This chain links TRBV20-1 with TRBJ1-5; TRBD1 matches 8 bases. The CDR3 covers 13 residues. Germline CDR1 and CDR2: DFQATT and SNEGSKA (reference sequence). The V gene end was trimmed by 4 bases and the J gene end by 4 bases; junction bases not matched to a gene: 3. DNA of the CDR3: TGCAGTGCTACCACAGGGGGTAATCAGCCCCAGCATTTT. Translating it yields CSATTGGNQPQHF.

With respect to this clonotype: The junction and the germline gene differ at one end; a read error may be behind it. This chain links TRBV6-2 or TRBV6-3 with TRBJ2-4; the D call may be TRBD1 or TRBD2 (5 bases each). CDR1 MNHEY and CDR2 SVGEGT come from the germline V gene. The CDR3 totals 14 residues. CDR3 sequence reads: CASSYRGDVDIQYF. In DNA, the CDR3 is TGTGCCAGCAGTTACCGAGGGGACGTGGACATTCAGTACTTT.

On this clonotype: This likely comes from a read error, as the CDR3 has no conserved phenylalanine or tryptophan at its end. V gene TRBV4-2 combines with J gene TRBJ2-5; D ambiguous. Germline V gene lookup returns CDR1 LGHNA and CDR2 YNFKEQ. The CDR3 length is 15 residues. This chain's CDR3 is CASNQVYWRGETQYI. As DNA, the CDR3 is TGTGCCAGCAACCAAGTTTACTGGAGAGGAGAGACCCAGTACATC.

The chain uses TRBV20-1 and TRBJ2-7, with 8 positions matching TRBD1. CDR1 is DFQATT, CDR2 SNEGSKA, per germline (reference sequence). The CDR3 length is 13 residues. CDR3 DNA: TGCAGCGGCCCAACAGGGGGTAGCTACGAGCAGTACTTC. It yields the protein CSGPTGGSYEQYF.

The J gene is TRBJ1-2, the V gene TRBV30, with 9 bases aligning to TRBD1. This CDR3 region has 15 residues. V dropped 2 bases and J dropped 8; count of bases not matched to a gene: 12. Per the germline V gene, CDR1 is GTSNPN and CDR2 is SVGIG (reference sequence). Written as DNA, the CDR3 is TGTGCCTGGAGTCCATCCGGGACAGGGATGATAGGCTACACCTTC. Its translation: CAWSPSGTGMIGYTF. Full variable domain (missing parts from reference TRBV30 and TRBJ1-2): SQTIHQWPATLVQPVGSPLSLECTVEGTSNPNLYWYRQAAGRGLQLLFYSVGIGQISSEVPQNLSASRPQDRQFILSSKKLLLSDSGFYLCAWSPSGTGMIGYTFGSGTRLTVV.

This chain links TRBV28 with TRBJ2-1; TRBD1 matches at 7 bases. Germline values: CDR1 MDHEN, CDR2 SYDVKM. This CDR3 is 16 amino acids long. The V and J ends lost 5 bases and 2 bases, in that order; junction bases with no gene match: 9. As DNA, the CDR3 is TGTGCCAGCAGTCGGACGGACAGGCATACCTACAATGAGCAGTTCTTC. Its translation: CASSRTDRHTYNEQFF.

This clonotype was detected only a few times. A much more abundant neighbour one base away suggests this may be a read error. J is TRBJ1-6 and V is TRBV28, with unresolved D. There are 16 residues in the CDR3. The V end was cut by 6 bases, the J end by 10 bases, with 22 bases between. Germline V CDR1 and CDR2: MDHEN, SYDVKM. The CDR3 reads CASRSSGSGLRSPLHF. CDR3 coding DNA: TGTGCCAGCAGATCCTCCGGGTCAGGTCTACGGTCACCCCTCCACTTT.

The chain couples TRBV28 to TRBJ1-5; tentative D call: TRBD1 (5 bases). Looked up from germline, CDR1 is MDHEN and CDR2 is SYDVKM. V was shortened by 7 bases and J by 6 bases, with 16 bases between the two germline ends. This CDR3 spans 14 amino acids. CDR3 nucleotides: TGTGCCAGCAATTGCAGGGCAGTTAGTCAGCCCCAGCATTTT. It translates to CASNCRAVSQPQHF.

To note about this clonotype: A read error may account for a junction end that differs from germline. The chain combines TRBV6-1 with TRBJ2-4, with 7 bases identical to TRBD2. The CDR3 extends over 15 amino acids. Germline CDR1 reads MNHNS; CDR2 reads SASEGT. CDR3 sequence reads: CVSSGNSLGKNIRYF. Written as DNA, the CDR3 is TGTGTCAGCAGCGGGAACAGCCTCGGCAAAAACATTCGGTACTTC.

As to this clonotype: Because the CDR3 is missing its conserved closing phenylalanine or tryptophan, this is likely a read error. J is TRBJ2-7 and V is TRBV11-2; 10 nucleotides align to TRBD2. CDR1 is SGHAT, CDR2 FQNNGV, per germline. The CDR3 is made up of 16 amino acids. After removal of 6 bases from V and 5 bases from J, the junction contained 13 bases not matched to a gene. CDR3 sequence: CASRPGGLAVSDEQYL. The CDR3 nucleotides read TGTGCCAGCAGGCCAGGAGGACTAGCGGTCTCGGACGAGCAGTACCTC.

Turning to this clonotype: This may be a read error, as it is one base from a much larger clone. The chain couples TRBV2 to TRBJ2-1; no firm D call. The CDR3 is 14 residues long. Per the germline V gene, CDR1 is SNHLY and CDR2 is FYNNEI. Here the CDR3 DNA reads TGTACCAGCAGTGAAAATTCACTTAACAATGAGCAGTTCTTC. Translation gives CTSSENSLNNEQFF.

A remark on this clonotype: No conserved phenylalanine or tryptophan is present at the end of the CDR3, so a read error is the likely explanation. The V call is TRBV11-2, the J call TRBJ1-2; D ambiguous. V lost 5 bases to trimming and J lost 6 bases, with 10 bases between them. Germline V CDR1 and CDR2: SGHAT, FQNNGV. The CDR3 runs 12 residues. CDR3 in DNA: TGTGCCAGCAGCATCACAGACCATGGCTACACCTTG. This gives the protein CASSITDHGYTL.

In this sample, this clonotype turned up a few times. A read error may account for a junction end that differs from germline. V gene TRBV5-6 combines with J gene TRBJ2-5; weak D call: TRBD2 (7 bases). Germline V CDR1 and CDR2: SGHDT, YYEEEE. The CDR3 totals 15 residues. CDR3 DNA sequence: TGTGCCAGCGCCAAACCGGGACGGGGGCGGGAGACCCAGAACTTC. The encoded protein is CASAKPGRGRETQNF.

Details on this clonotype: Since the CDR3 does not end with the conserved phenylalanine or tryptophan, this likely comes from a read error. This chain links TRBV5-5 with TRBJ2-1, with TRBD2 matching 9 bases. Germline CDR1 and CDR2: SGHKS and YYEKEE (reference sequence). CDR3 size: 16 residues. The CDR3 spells CASSSPRIAGDNDQFS. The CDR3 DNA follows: TGTGCCAGCAGCTCGCCCCGGATAGCGGGAGATAATGACCAGTTCTCC.

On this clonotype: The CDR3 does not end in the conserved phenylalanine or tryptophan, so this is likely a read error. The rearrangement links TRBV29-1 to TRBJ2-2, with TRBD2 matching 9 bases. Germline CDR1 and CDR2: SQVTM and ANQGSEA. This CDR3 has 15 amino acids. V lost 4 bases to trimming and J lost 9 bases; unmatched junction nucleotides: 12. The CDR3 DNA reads TGCAGCGTTGTTCTCCTGGCGGGAGGGATCAGGGAGCTGTTTCTT. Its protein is CSVVLLAGGIRELFL.

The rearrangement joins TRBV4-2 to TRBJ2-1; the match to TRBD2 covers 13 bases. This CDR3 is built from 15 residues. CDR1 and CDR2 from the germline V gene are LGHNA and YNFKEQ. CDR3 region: CTISQRTSGGAEQFF. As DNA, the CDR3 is TGTACCATCAGCCAACGGACTAGCGGGGGCGCTGAGCAGTTCTTC.

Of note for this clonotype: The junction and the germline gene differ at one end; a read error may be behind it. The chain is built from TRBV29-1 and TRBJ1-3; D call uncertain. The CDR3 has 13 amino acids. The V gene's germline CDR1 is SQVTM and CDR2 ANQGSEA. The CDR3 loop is CIVARYSGNTLYF. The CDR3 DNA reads TGCATCGTTGCTAGATACTCTGGAAACACCTTATATTTT.

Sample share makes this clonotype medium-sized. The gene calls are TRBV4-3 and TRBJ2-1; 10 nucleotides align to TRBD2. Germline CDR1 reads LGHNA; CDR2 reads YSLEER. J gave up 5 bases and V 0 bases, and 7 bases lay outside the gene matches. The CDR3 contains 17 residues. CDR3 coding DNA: TGCGCCAGCAGCCAAGATGGATTAGCGGGAGGCCACAATGAGCAGTTCTTC. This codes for CASSQDGLAGGHNEQFF.

In DNA form, the CDR3 reads TGCAGCATTGTCGGGCATGTGGAGACCCAGTACTTC. Translation gives CSIVGHVETQYF. The chain has TRBV29-1 and TRBJ2-5; D is uncertain. Germline loops: CDR1 SQVTM, CDR2 ANQGSEA. The CDR3 length is 12 residues. V gave up 8 bases and J gave up 5 bases, with 15 bases separating them.

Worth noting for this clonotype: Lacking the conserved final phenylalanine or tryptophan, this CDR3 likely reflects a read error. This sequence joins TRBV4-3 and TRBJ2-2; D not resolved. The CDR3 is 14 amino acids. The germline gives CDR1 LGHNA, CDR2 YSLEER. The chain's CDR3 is CASSPRRNTGELFS. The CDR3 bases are TGCGCCAGCAGCCCTCGGAGAAACACGGGGGAGCTGTTTTCC.

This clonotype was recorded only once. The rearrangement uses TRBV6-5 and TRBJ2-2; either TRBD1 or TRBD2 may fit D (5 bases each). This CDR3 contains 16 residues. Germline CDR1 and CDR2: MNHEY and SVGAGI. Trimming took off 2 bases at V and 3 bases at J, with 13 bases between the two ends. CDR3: CASSYGGASDTGELFF. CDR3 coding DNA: TGTGCCAGCAGTTACGGGGGAGCATCTGACACCGGGGAGCTGTTTTTT.

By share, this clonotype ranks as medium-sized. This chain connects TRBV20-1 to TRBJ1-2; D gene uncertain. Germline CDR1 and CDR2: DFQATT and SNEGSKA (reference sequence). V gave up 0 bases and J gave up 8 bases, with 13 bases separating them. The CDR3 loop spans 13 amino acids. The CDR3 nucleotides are TGCAGTGCTAGAGATTATACTCAAAGGGGCTACACCTTC. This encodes CSARDYTQRGYTF.

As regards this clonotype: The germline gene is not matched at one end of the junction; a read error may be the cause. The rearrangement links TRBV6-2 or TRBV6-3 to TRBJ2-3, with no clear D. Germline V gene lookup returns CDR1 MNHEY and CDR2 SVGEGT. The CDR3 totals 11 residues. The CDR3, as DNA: TGTGCCAGTAGTTACTCAGATATGCAGTATTTT. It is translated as CASSYSDMQYF.